This T cell receptor beta chain was documented in a study of blood T cell repertoires in COVID-19. On the study more broadly: Samples representing acute and convalescent COVID-19 were sourced from the United States, Italy and Spain. In each case, the material was cDNA or gDNA derived from T cells, B-cell-depleted T cells, or PBMCs.

Per the study methods: From reference gene primer amplification, estimates of nucleated cell counts were derived. The assay was immunoSEQ multiplex PCR, and TCRdb's table has in-frame clones only and misses some. The DNA gave D and trimming, while V, J and clone size come from that table. The repertoire holds roughly 200,000 clones, 65% to 85% seen once, with roughly 9.4% in the top ten. The germline V gene has CDR1 SQVTM and CDR2 ANQGSEA. The CDR3 has 13 amino acids. Trimming at V came to 4 bases and at J to 5 bases, leaving 6 bases not matched to a gene. The clonotype was recovered from a middle-aged man with active or convalescent COVID-19. Sequenced sample: peripheral blood. The chain has TRBV29-1 and TRBJ2-5; TRBD1 aligns across 8 bases. The CDR3 spells CSVVQGAGETQYF. DNA for the CDR3: TGCAGCGTTGTTCAGGGGGCCGGGGAGACCCAGTACTTC.